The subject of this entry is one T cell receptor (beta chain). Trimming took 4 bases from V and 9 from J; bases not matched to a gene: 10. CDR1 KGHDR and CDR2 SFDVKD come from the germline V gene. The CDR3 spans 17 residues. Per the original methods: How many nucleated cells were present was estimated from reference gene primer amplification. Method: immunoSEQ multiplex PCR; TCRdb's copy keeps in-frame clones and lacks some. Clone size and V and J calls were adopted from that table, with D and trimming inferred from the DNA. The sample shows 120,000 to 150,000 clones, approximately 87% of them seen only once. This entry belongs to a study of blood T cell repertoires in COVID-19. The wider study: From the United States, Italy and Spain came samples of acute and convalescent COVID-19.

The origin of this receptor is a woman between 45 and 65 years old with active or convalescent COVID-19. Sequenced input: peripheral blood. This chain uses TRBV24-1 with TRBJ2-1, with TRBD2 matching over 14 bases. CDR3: CATSDRLAGGQIAEQFF. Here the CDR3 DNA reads TGTGCCACCAGTGACAGACTAGCGGGAGGGCAGATCGCTGAGCAGTTCTTC.